Listed here are 27 T cell receptor beta chains from one sample, sequenced in a study of shared clonotypes between healthy human individuals. Naivety among CD8 cells was defined by CD45RO negativity and positive CCR7 selection, thereby excluding terminally differentiated effector memory CD45RA+ cells. TCRdb keeps only in-frame clones here, not all; method: immunoSEQ multiplex PCR. There are 2 million to 2.5 million clones in the sample; more than 85% occur only once, and around 1.7% lies in the top ten. Material for sequencing was naive CD8+ T cells from PBMCs. All receptors come from a man between 18 and 29 years old in good health. Some clones in this sample may be carry-over from other donors' samples.

The V gene is TRBV4-1, the J gene TRBJ2-1; D possibly corresponds to TRBD2 (6 bases). CDR1 MGHRA and CDR2 YSYEKL come from the germline V gene. The CDR3 consists of 16 residues. With 4 bases removed from V and 4 bases from J, the gap between germline ends came to 17 bases. CDR3 loop: CASSRAPPSGYNEQFF. DNA of the CDR3: TGCGCCAGCAGCCGAGCCCCCCCCAGCGGGTACAATGAGCAGTTCTTC.

This chain uses TRBV9 with TRBJ2-1; 12 bases map to TRBD2. V shed 4 bases and J 6 bases; nucleotides not matched to a gene: 2. Germline CDR1 and CDR2: SGDLS and YYNGEE. This CDR3 is built from 14 residues. Written as DNA, the CDR3 is TGTGCCAGCAGCCTACTAGCGGGAGGCAATGAGCAGTTCTTC. Amino acid sequence: CASSLLAGGNEQFF.

The V call is TRBV7-9, the J call TRBJ2-3, with D unclear. The CDR3 is made up of 15 amino acids. Germline CDR1 reads SEHNR; CDR2 reads FQNEAQ (reference sequence). V was cut by 6 bases and J by 4 bases, with 17 bases left in between. DNA of the CDR3: TGTGCCAGCAGGGGCCTCCCGGAACCCCCAGATACGCAGTATTTT. Translating gives CASRGLPEPPDTQYF. The full variable domain, in which reference TRBV7-9 and TRBJ2-3 provide the parts outside the CDR3, is DTGVSQNPRHKITKRGQNVTFRCDPISEHNRLYWYRQTLGQGPEFLTYFQNEAQLEKSRLLSDRFSAERPKGSFSTLEIQRTEQGDSAMYLCASRGLPEPPDTQYFGPGTRLTVL.

This chain joins TRBV5-4 and TRBJ1-6; tentative D call: TRBD1 (5 bases). Germline V gene lookup returns CDR1 SGHNT and CDR2 YYREEE (reference sequence). This CDR3 region has 14 residues. Deletions cut 2 bases from V and 6 bases from J, with 9 bases between. As DNA, the CDR3 is TGTGCCAGCAGCTTAACAGGAGTTAATTCACCCCTCCACTTT. Translated, it gives CASSLTGVNSPLHF.

The genes are TRBV6-5 and TRBJ1-4, with 7 bases identical to TRBD1. CDR1 is MNHEY and CDR2 is SVGAGI in the germline V gene. CDR3 length: 15 amino acids. The junction had 9 bases not matched to a gene; V was cut back by 4 bases and J by 7 bases. The CDR3 DNA sequence: TGTGCCAGCAGTTTCACCAACAGGGGCAGTGAAAAACTGTTTTTT. Translated: CASSFTNRGSEKLFF.

The genes are TRBV6-1 and TRBJ2-7; tentatively, D is TRBD1 or TRBD2 (5 bases each). The CDR3 consists of 14 residues. The V end was cut by 3 bases, the J end by 2 bases, with 11 bases between. Germline V gene lookup returns CDR1 MNHNS and CDR2 SASEGT. CDR3 region: CASSDTTGPYEQYF. The CDR3 nucleotides read TGTGCCAGCAGTGACACGACGGGGCCCTACGAGCAGTACTTC.

The chain has TRBV19 and TRBJ1-3; no firm D call. There are 17 residues in the CDR3. Germline CDR1 is LNHDA and CDR2 is SQIVND (reference sequence). The ends were cut back, 6 bases at V and 4 bases at J, with 22 bases in the middle. The CDR3 reads CASSIKRPDGPGNTIYF. As DNA, the CDR3 is TGTGCCAGTAGCATCAAACGTCCCGACGGGCCGGGAAACACCATATATTTT.

The chain uses TRBV30 and TRBJ2-1; 10 nucleotides match TRBD2. The ends lost 0 bases at V and 7 bases at J; junction bases unmatched: 9. Germline lookup yields CDR1 GTSNPN and CDR2 SVGIG (reference sequence). The CDR3 has 16 amino acids. CDR3 nucleotides: TGTGCCTGGAGTGTACTAGCGGGGACCTTAGCAAATGAGCAGTTCTTC. Translated, it gives CAWSVLAGTLANEQFF.

This chain connects TRBV6-4 to TRBJ2-2, with D unresolved. V lost 2 bases to trimming and J lost 4 bases, with 5 bases between them. This CDR3 comprises 13 residues. Germline CDR1 MRHNA, CDR2 SNTAGT. The CDR3 coding sequence is TGTGCCAGCAGTGACAGTCGCACCGGGGAGCTGTTTTTT. Its protein product is CASSDSRTGELFF.

The gene calls are TRBV15 and TRBJ1-2; TRBD1 is a possible D gene (5 bases). Germline lookup yields CDR1 LNHNV and CDR2 YYDKDF (reference sequence). The CDR3 has 17 amino acids. V gave up 0 bases and J gave up 7 bases, with 21 bases separating them. CDR3: CATSRDKGQPYVSGYTF. The CDR3, as DNA: TGTGCCACCAGCAGAGATAAGGGGCAGCCCTATGTCTCTGGCTACACCTTC.

This chain joins TRBV7-9 and TRBJ2-6, with 9 bases matching TRBD1. CDR3 length equals 18 residues. V gave up 5 bases and J gave up 0 bases; unmatched junction bases: 8. CDR1 and CDR2 from the germline V gene are SEHNR and FQNEAQ (reference sequence). DNA for the CDR3: TGTGCCAGCAGCCCCAGGGACAGGGACGTCTCTGGGGCCAACGTCCTGACTTTC. Its protein product is CASSPRDRDVSGANVLTF. The whole variable domain, filled in from reference TRBV7-9 and TRBJ2-6, reads DTGVSQNPRHKITKRGQNVTFRCDPISEHNRLYWYRQTLGQGPEFLTYFQNEAQLEKSRLLSDRFSAERPKGSFSTLEIQRTEQGDSAMYLCASSPRDRDVSGANVLTFGAGSRLTVL.

For this clone: One end of the junction fails to match germline, which may point to a read error. J is TRBJ2-1 and V is TRBV2; 8 bases match TRBD2. This CDR3 region has 15 residues. Germline loops: CDR1 SNHLY, CDR2 FYNNEI. CDR3 residues: CASTAGLAAHNGQFF. The CDR3 region has the DNA TGTGCCAGCACTGCTGGACTAGCCGCTCACAATGGGCAGTTCTTC.

This chain uses TRBV7-9 with TRBJ2-7, with TRBD1 matching 7 bases. J lost 5 bases, V lost 6 bases, and 7 bases had no gene match. The CDR3 covers 13 residues. Germline CDR1 reads SEHNR; CDR2 reads FQNEAQ (reference sequence). The CDR3 bases are TGTGCCAGCAGGTACGACAGGGACCACGAGCAGTACTTC. Amino acid sequence: CASRYDRDHEQYF.

The rearrangement links TRBV10-1 to TRBJ1-1; D gene uncertain. Trimming removed 7 bases from V and 2 bases from J, with 11 bases in between. Germline values: CDR1 WNHNN, CDR2 SYGVQD (reference sequence). The CDR3 totals 13 residues. CDR3 protein: CASTATPNTEAFF. DNA for the CDR3: TGCGCCAGCACAGCTACGCCCAACACTGAAGCTTTCTTT.

The chain carries TRBV25-1 and TRBJ2-5; tentative D call: TRBD2 (6 bases). The germline V gene encodes CDR1 MGHDK and CDR2 SYGVNS. The CDR3 covers 14 residues. V dropped 2 bases and J dropped 4 bases, with 11 bases sitting between them. The CDR3 region is CASSELAMGETQYF. The CDR3 nucleotides are TGTGCCAGCAGTGAACTAGCGATGGGAGAGACCCAGTACTTC.

This chain joins TRBV9 and TRBJ2-4; the D gene could be TRBD1 or TRBD2 (5 bases each). Germline loops: CDR1 SGDLS, CDR2 YYNGEE. The CDR3 is 16 amino acids. Trimming stripped 4 bases from V and 1 base from J, with 15 bases between. The CDR3 sequence: CASSQSSGAAKNIQYF. The CDR3 nucleotides are TGTGCCAGCAGCCAATCGTCCGGGGCCGCCAAAAACATTCAGTACTTC.

This chain uses TRBV6-4 with TRBJ2-2; unclear D gene. CDR1 MRHNA and CDR2 SNTAGT come from the germline V gene. V lost 2 bases and J lost 6, with 4 bases in between. There are 12 residues in the CDR3. The CDR3 nucleotides are TGTGCCAGCAGTGACATGGCCGGGGAGCTGTTTTTT. Its protein product is CASSDMAGELFF.

V and J are TRBV10-1 and TRBJ2-2; D remains ambiguous. V lost 5 bases to trimming and J lost 1 base, with 8 bases between them. The length of the CDR3 is 14 residues. CDR1 is WNHNN and CDR2 is SYGVQD in the germline V gene (reference sequence). The CDR3 DNA follows: TGCGCCAGCAGTCCCTTACGGAACACCGGGGAGCTGTTTTTT. Translation: CASSPLRNTGELFF.

The chain recombines TRBV29-1 with TRBJ2-7; D is ambiguous. This CDR3 spans 12 amino acids. V gave up 6 bases and J gave up 2 bases, with 11 bases separating them. Germline V gene sequence: CDR1 SQVTM, CDR2 ANQGSEA. The CDR3 DNA reads as TGCAGCGTCAAACTACCGGCCTACGAGCAGTACTTC. Protein: CSVKLPAYEQYF.

This chain connects TRBV28 to TRBJ2-1; D is unclear. Germline V gives CDR1 MDHEN, CDR2 SYDVKM. The CDR3 is made up of 13 amino acids. V lost 2 bases and J 8 bases, leaving 10 bases between the germline ends. The CDR3 sequence: CASSLSSLDEQFF. As DNA, the CDR3 is TGTGCCAGCAGTTTAAGCAGTTTGGATGAGCAGTTCTTC.

V gene TRBV10-3 combines with J gene TRBJ2-1; 7 nucleotides agree with TRBD1. J was trimmed by 9 bases and V by 9 bases; bases with no gene match: 23. The CDR3 covers 17 residues. CDR1 is ENHRY and CDR2 is SYGVKD in the germline V gene. CDR3 sequence reads: CAIWDRGLAETSGEQFF. CDR3 coding DNA: TGTGCCATTTGGGACAGAGGGCTAGCAGAGACCTCTGGTGAGCAGTTCTTC.

This chain uses TRBV10-1 with TRBJ2-3; 9 nucleotides line up with TRBD2. This CDR3 has 13 residues. J lost 12 bases, V lost 0 bases, and 4 bases had no gene match. Germline V gene data show CDR1 as WNHNN and CDR2 as SYGVQD (reference sequence). CDR3 nucleotide sequence: TGCGCCAGCAGTGAGTCTGGGACTAGCTACCAGTATTTT. Its protein is CASSESGTSYQYF.

CDR3 nucleotides: TGCGCCAGCAGCCAAGATTCTGGCGGGGCCTACGAGCAGTACTTC. Residues: CASSQDSGGAYEQYF. The J gene is TRBJ2-7, the V gene TRBV4-3; tentative D call: TRBD2 (6 bases). With 0 bases removed from V and 2 bases from J, the gap between germline ends came to 11 bases. CDR1 and CDR2 (germline): LGHNA, YSLEER. CDR3 length: 15 amino acids.

V is TRBV5-8 and J is TRBJ2-4, with D maybe TRBD1 (5 bases). From germline, CDR1 is SGHTS and CDR2 YDEGEE. V was cut by 0 bases and J by 6 bases, with 13 bases left in between. The CDR3 sequence is 15 residues long. The CDR3 coding sequence is TGTGCCAGCAGCTTGGACCAGGGCTGGAGAAACATTCAGTACTTC. Translating gives CASSLDQGWRNIQYF.

This chain uses TRBV18 with TRBJ2-7, with D perhaps TRBD1 or TRBD2 (6 bases each). Germline CDR1 and CDR2: KGHSH and LQKENI. The ends were cut back, 3 bases at V and 5 bases at J, with 20 bases in the middle. CDR3 length equals 16 residues. The CDR3 sequence: CASSPRRNLRGDEQYF. The CDR3 bases are TGTGCCAGCTCACCTCGCAGGAACCTAAGGGGGGACGAGCAGTACTTC.

V usage is TRBV12-5 and J usage is TRBJ2-1, with a possible D match to TRBD1 (6 bases). The CDR3 totals 16 residues. Germline CDR1 is LGHNT and CDR2 is FRNRAP. The V and J ends lost 5 bases and 3 bases respectively, with 17 bases between them. The CDR3 DNA reads TGTGCTAGTGGTCCCCAGGGGAGAGAGGACTACAATGAGCAGTTCTTC. Amino acid sequence: CASGPQGREDYNEQFF.

The V call is TRBV19, the J call TRBJ2-5, with D tentatively TRBD1 or TRBD2 (5 bases each). The CDR3 loop spans 16 amino acids. V lost 2 bases and J 3 bases, leaving 16 bases between the germline ends. Germline assignment: CDR1 LNHDA and CDR2 SQIVND (reference sequence). The CDR3 protein is CASSIRGNGAEETQYF. In nucleotides, the CDR3 is TGTGCCAGTAGTATAAGAGGTAACGGGGCTGAAGAGACCCAGTACTTC.